One sample yielded the 8 T cell receptor beta chains listed below, sequenced in a study of blood T cell repertoires in COVID-19. The protocol was immunoSEQ multiplex PCR, while the TCRdb copy is restricted to in-frame clones and leaves out a portion. The sample contains 200,000 to 250,000 clones, about four fifths of which appear only once. The sample consisted of peripheral blood. The origin of the receptors is a woman older than 75 with acute or convalescent COVID-19.

J is TRBJ1-4 and V is TRBV7-9, with TRBD1 matching over 7 bases. The CDR3 is made up of 15 amino acids. Germline lookup yields CDR1 SEHNR and CDR2 FQNEAQ (reference sequence). V lost 5 bases, J lost 4 bases, and 7 bases stayed unmatched. The CDR3, as DNA: TGTGCCAGCAGCGGCGGGACAGCAGTTAATGAAAAACTGTTTTTT. This codes for CASSGGTAVNEKLFF.

The gene calls are TRBV28 and TRBJ2-6, with a weak D call TRBD1 (6 bases). The CDR3 length is 18 residues. In germline, CDR1 is MDHEN, CDR2 SYDVKM. Trimming took off 7 bases at V and 2 bases at J, with 21 bases between the two ends. CDR3 sequence reads: CASIMTSRGRAGANVLTF. CDR3 nucleotides: TGTGCCAGCATCATGACCTCCAGGGGCCGGGCTGGGGCCAACGTCCTGACTTTC.

This clone came up once. This rearrangement joins TRBV21-1 to TRBJ1-2. TRBV21-1 is a listed pseudogene. The CDR3 is 14 residues long. The CDR3 DNA sequence: TGTGCCAGCAGCAAACCGAAGCCCCCCTATGGCTACACCTTC. Its translation: CASSKPKPPYGYTF.

The chain uses TRBV3-1 (or the pseudogene TRBV3-2) and TRBJ1-1; D not certain. V shed 2 bases and J shed 2 bases, with 9 bases lying between them. This CDR3 contains 14 residues. CDR1 and CDR2 from the germline V gene are LGHDT and YNNKEL (reference sequence). The CDR3 nucleotides are TGTGCCAGCAGCCAATCGGGGATTAACACTGAAGCTTTCTTT. This gives the protein CASSQSGINTEAFF.

The J gene is TRBJ1-1, the V gene TRBV23-1; perhaps TRBD1 as D (6 bases). TRBV23-1 is designated an ORF whose function remains uncertain. With 0 bases removed from V and 4 bases from J, the gap between germline ends came to 9 bases. This CDR3 has 14 residues. The CDR3 loop is CASSQSNRVTEAFF. The CDR3 region has the DNA TGCGCCAGCAGTCAATCGAACAGGGTCACTGAAGCTTTCTTT.

The V gene is TRBV7-8, the J gene TRBJ2-5, with 7 bases that match TRBD1. The germline gives CDR1 SGHVS, CDR2 FQNEAQ. The CDR3 sequence is 16 residues long. The J segment lost 1 base and the V segment lost 3 bases, leaving 8 bases of the junction unmatched. This CDR3 reads CASSFLNRGPQETQYF. The CDR3 nucleotides are TGTGCCAGCAGCTTCCTAAACAGGGGACCCCAAGAGACCCAGTACTTC.

This chain uses TRBV9 with TRBJ2-3; tentative D call: TRBD2 (5 bases). From germline, CDR1 is SGDLS and CDR2 YYNGEE. With 3 bases removed from V and 0 bases from J, the gap between germline ends came to 14 bases. This CDR3 contains 16 residues. The CDR3: CASSESGGRSTDTQYF. The CDR3 DNA follows: TGTGCCAGCAGCGAATCGGGCGGGCGTAGCACAGATACGCAGTATTTT. The whole variable domain, remainder taken from reference TRBV9 and TRBJ2-3, is DSGVTQTPKHLITATGQRVTLRCSPRSGDLSVYWYQQSLDQGLQFLIQYYNGEERAKGNILERFSAQQFPDLHSELNLSSLELGDSALYFCASSESGGRSTDTQYFGPGTRLTVL.

The sample holds a few counts of this clone. This chain links TRBV27 with TRBJ2-7; tentatively, D is TRBD2 (6 bases). V was trimmed by 2 bases and J by 0 bases, leaving 11 bases between them. This CDR3 has 15 residues. Germline V gene data show CDR1 as MNHEY and CDR2 as SMNVEV (reference sequence). CDR3: CASSLKGGSSYEQYF. CDR3 in DNA: TGTGCCAGCAGTTTAAAGGGAGGATCCTCCTACGAGCAGTACTTC.